The 2 T cell receptor beta chains given below trace back to one sample, sequenced in a study of cytomegalovirus exposure and HLA in healthy donors. With 60 Vbeta and 13 Jbeta primers, the PCR was carried out. The repertoire was sequenced with immunoSEQ multiplex PCR; TCRdb's copy has only in-frame clones and lacks some. Of about 120,000 clones listed, approximately 17% were seen once; the top ten hold about 2.6%. The sample taken for sequencing was PBMCs. Every receptor here comes from a female donor in good health and CMV-seropositive.

The J gene is TRBJ2-5, the V gene TRBV7-2; D gene uncertain. The J call is in doubt because the DNA end fits TRBJ2-7 better. This CDR3 has 11 amino acids. The germline V gene has CDR1 SGHTA and CDR2 FQGNSA. The CDR3 DNA is TGTGCCAGCAGCTTAGTCTACGAGCAGTACTTC. This codes for CASSLVYEQYF.

The J gene is TRBJ2-7, the V gene TRBV4-2; 10 bases are shared with TRBD2. V was clipped by 1 base and J by 2 bases; unmatched bases: 5. This CDR3 comprises 16 residues. Per the germline V gene, CDR1 is LGHNA and CDR2 is YNFKEQ. DNA for the CDR3: TGTGCCAGCAGCCAAGCTAGGACTAGCGGTACCTACGAGCAGTACTTC. This encodes CASSQARTSGTYEQYF.